The present T cell receptor beta chain was sequenced within a study of T cell repertoires and HLA-DP antigens. CDR3 size: 14 residues. The germline V and J ends were trimmed by 3 bases and 6 bases, with 14 bases remaining between them. Germline V CDR1 and CDR2: SEHNR, FQNEAQ (reference sequence). On this clone: The antigen remains undetermined.

This table comes from immunoSEQ multiplex PCR, and its TCRdb copy is limited to in-frame clones, with some not included. The repertoire includes about 110,000 clones, more than 85% of them detected once, and approximately 0.29% sits in the top ten. The clonotype originates from a young woman in good health and CMV-seronegative. The chain recombines TRBV7-9 with TRBJ1-2, with D possibly being TRBD1 (6 bases). Sequenced material: CD4+ T cells from PBMCs. This CDR3 reads CASSFFRGQNGYTF. For the CDR3, the DNA is TGTGCCAGCAGCTTTTTTCGGGGGCAGAATGGCTACACCTTC.